This T cell receptor (beta chain) was sequenced in a study of blood T cells in healthy people across ages. Study-wide points: Roughly linear declines in TCR beta diversity per million T cells occurred with age.

Germline CDR1 reads SGHTA; CDR2 reads FQGTGA. The CDR3 totals 13 residues. A second PCR of 7 to 11 cycles used a sample-barcoded 5' primer and a J-beta primer mix. TCRdb reprocessed the 5' RACE reads with MiXCR, giving one entry per CDR3 protein. Among some 700,000 distinct CDR3 sequences, around 46% were seen once, and the ten largest hold under 25%. There were healthy Caucasian individuals from Russia, aged roughly 6 to 100, serving as donors. Comment on this clonotype: Its antigen is not known. One end of the junction does not line up with germline, which may come from a read error.

The TCR was taken from a woman aged 60-75 years in good health. Sequences were obtained from blood. The chain carries TRBV7-3 and TRBJ1-1; no firm D call. Here the CDR3 DNA reads TGTGCCAGCAGCGTAACGGGATACACTGAAGCTTTCTTT. It specifies CASSVTGYTEAFF. The full variable domain, its missing parts supplied by reference TRBV7-3 and TRBJ1-1, is GAGVSQTPSNKVTEKGKYVELRCDPISGHTALYWYRQSLGQGPEFLIYFQGTGAADDSGLPNDRFFAVRPEGSVSTLKIQRTERGDSAVYLCASSVTGYTEAFFGQGTRLTVV.